The rows below give T cell receptor beta chains drawn from one sample of a study of blood T cell repertoires in COVID-19. Data came from immunoSEQ multiplex PCR; TCRdb stores just in-frame clones and leaves some out. The table lists about 240,000 clones, 85% of them singletons. Input material: peripheral blood. The receptors were gathered from a man in his forties or fifties with COVID-19, enrolled during active disease. Each CDR3 is given with its conserved first and last residue. Each record gives: J gene, clone size, D gene, V gene, CDR3 protein, CDR3 DNA. D genes are given only for firm matches. Not every row has a clone size; where given, it reads once, few, many or a size class.

J gene: TRBJ2-4; clone size: NA; D gene: NA; V gene: TRBV30; CDR3 protein: CAWERLAKNIQYF; CDR3 DNA: TGTGCCTGGGAGAGACTAGCCAAAAACATTCAGTACTTC
J gene: TRBJ2-7; clone size: once; D gene: TRBD2; V gene: TRBV7-9; CDR3 protein: CASSPILSSGDSHSYEQYF; CDR3 DNA: TGTGCCAGCAGCCCGATCCTTTCTAGCGGGGACTCACACTCCTACGAGCAGTACTTC
J gene: TRBJ2-5; clone size: NA; D gene: TRBD2; V gene: TRBV7-6; CDR3 protein: CASSFPAGGLETQYF; CDR3 DNA: TGTGCCAGCAGCTTTCCAGCGGGGGGGCTTGAGACCCAGTACTTC
J gene: TRBJ2-3; clone size: NA; D gene: TRBD2; V gene: TRBV5-4; CDR3 protein: CASSPELAGGYGTDTQYF; CDR3 DNA: TGTGCCAGCAGCCCCGAACTAGCGGGGGGATACGGCACAGATACGCAGTATTTT
J gene: TRBJ2-4; clone size: NA; D gene: NA; V gene: TRBV5-1; CDR3 protein: CASSREWIQYF; CDR3 DNA: TGCGCCAGCAGCAGAGAATGGATTCAGTACTTC
J gene: TRBJ1-2; clone size: NA; D gene: NA; V gene: TRBV2; CDR3 protein: CASSESTYGYTF; CDR3 DNA: TGTGCCAGCAGTGAAAGCACCTATGGCTACACCTTC
J gene: TRBJ2-4; clone size: NA; D gene: NA; V gene: TRBV20-1; CDR3 protein: CSASKQLAKNIQYF; CDR3 DNA: TGCAGTGCTAGTAAACAGCTAGCCAAAAACATTCAGTACTTC
J gene: TRBJ1-2; clone size: few; D gene: NA; V gene: TRBV30; CDR3 protein: CAERSSGHSSGSYTF; CDR3 DNA: TGTGCCGAAAGATCCTCGGGACACTCCAGTGGGAGCTACACCTTC
J gene: TRBJ2-7; clone size: NA; D gene: TRBD1; V gene: TRBV4-1; CDR3 protein: CASSQDFRGEQYF; CDR3 DNA: TGCGCCAGCAGCCAAGATTTCAGGGGGGAGCAGTACTTC
J gene: TRBJ2-2; clone size: NA; D gene: NA; V gene: TRBV3-1/TRBV3-2; CDR3 protein: CASSQEGVNTGELFF; CDR3 DNA: TGTGCCAGCAGCCAAGAAGGGGTGAACACCGGGGAGCTGTTTTTT
J gene: TRBJ2-5; clone size: once; D gene: TRBD2; V gene: TRBV9; CDR3 protein: CASSVSGGEETQYF; CDR3 DNA: TGTGCCAGCAGCGTTAGCGGGGGGGAAGAGACCCAGTACTTC
J gene: TRBJ1-2; clone size: few; D gene: NA; V gene: TRBV15; CDR3 protein: CATSRDRGNYGYTF; CDR3 DNA: TGTGCCACCAGCAGAGATCGGGGGAACTATGGCTACACCTTC
J gene: TRBJ1-6; clone size: NA; D gene: NA; V gene: TRBV4-1; CDR3 protein: CASSQGENSPLHF; CDR3 DNA: TGCGCCAGCAGCCAGGGCGAGAATTCACCCCTCCACTTT
J gene: TRBJ2-3; clone size: NA; D gene: NA; V gene: TRBV11-3; CDR3 protein: CASSLRGTDTQYF; CDR3 DNA: TGTGCCAGCAGCTTACGGGGTACCGATACGCAGTATTTT
J gene: TRBJ2-7; clone size: once; D gene: TRBD1; V gene: TRBV11-2; CDR3 protein: CASSYRDRVYEQYF; CDR3 DNA: TGTGCCAGCAGTTACCGGGACAGGGTGTACGAGCAGTACTTC
J gene: TRBJ2-7; clone size: few; D gene: TRBD2; V gene: TRBV7-2; CDR3 protein: CASSLVVASGGAGEQYF; CDR3 DNA: TGTGCCAGCAGCTTAGTGGTAGCTAGCGGGGGGGCTGGGGAGCAGTACTTC
J gene: TRBJ2-7; clone size: NA; D gene: TRBD1; V gene: TRBV5-1; CDR3 protein: CASSTGQGNGNEQYF; CDR3 DNA: TGCGCCAGCAGCACGGGACAGGGGAACGGGAACGAGCAGTACTTC
J gene: TRBJ1-1; clone size: NA; D gene: TRBD1; V gene: TRBV19; CDR3 protein: CASSTTGTERGAFF; CDR3 DNA: TGTGCCAGTAGTACTACCGGGACAGAGAGGGGAGCTTTCTTT
J gene: TRBJ2-7; clone size: NA; D gene: TRBD2; V gene: TRBV6-1; CDR3 protein: CASNQAGALYEQYF; CDR3 DNA: TGTGCCAGCAACCAAGCGGGGGCTCTATACGAGCAGTACTTC
J gene: TRBJ1-2; clone size: NA; D gene: NA; V gene: TRBV27; CDR3 protein: CASARNNNYGYTF; CDR3 DNA: TGTGCCAGCGCCAGAAACAATAACTATGGCTACACCTTC
J gene: TRBJ1-6; clone size: NA; D gene: NA; V gene: TRBV5-1; CDR3 protein: CASSLAPGNNSPLHF; CDR3 DNA: TGCGCCAGCAGCTTGGCCCCAGGGAATAATTCACCCCTCCACTTT
J gene: TRBJ2-3; clone size: NA; D gene: TRBD2; V gene: TRBV6-5; CDR3 protein: CASSYSWSRGADTQYF; CDR3 DNA: TGTGCCAGCAGTTACTCATGGTCTCGGGGGGCAGATACGCAGTATTTT
J gene: TRBJ1-1; clone size: once; D gene: NA; V gene: TRBV6-5; CDR3 protein: CASKRPEGTEAFF; CDR3 DNA: TGTGCCAGCAAGAGGCCAGAGGGCACTGAAGCTTTCTTT
J gene: TRBJ1-4; clone size: NA; D gene: TRBD1; V gene: TRBV5-6; CDR3 protein: CASSLDVGTETNEKLFF; CDR3 DNA: TGTGCCAGCAGCTTGGATGTGGGGACAGAGACTAATGAAAAACTGTTTTTT
J gene: TRBJ1-1; clone size: NA; D gene: TRBD1; V gene: TRBV5-1; CDR3 protein: CASSWDSDLKNTEAFF; CDR3 DNA: TGCGCCAGCAGCTGGGACAGCGACCTTAAGAACACTGAAGCTTTCTTT
J gene: TRBJ2-3; clone size: NA; D gene: TRBD2; V gene: TRBV7-7; CDR3 protein: CASSRSGGGVLDTQYF; CDR3 DNA: TGTGCTAGCAGCCGTAGCGGGGGGGGTGTCCTAGATACGCAGTATTTT
J gene: TRBJ2-3; clone size: NA; D gene: NA; V gene: TRBV4-1; CDR3 protein: CASSQLPRHGGDTDTQYF; CDR3 DNA: TGCGCCAGCAGCCAACTCCCGCGCCATGGGGGCGACACAGATACGCAGTATTTT
J gene: TRBJ1-3; clone size: NA; D gene: NA; V gene: TRBV4-3; CDR3 protein: CASSHLGPGNTIYF; CDR3 DNA: TGCGCCAGCAGCCACCTGGGGCCTGGAAACACCATATATTTT
J gene: TRBJ1-6; clone size: NA; D gene: NA; V gene: TRBV5-4; CDR3 protein: CASTLGGDNSPLHF; CDR3 DNA: TGTGCCAGCACCCTGGGGGGGGATAATTCACCCCTCCACTTT
J gene: TRBJ1-4; clone size: once; D gene: NA; V gene: TRBV18; CDR3 protein: CASSQGVGDEKLFF; CDR3 DNA: TGTGCCAGCTCACAGGGGGTTGGTGATGAAAAACTGTTTTTT
J gene: TRBJ1-2; clone size: NA; D gene: NA; V gene: TRBV30; CDR3 protein: CAWRVEELGYTF; CDR3 DNA: TGTGCCTGGAGGGTGGAGGAGCTAGGCTACACCTTC
J gene: TRBJ2-7; clone size: NA; D gene: TRBD1; V gene: TRBV4-3; CDR3 protein: CASSQGRDRGYEQYF; CDR3 DNA: TGCGCCAGCAGCCAAGGGAGGGACAGGGGCTACGAGCAGTACTTC
J gene: TRBJ2-2; clone size: NA; D gene: TRBD2; V gene: TRBV9; CDR3 protein: CASSVSGGAETGELFF; CDR3 DNA: TGTGCCAGCAGCGTGAGCGGGGGGGCGGAAACCGGGGAGCTGTTTTTT
J gene: TRBJ1-6; clone size: once; D gene: NA; V gene: TRBV12-2; CDR3 protein: CASRLLQHPQISDNSPLHF; CDR3 DNA: TGTGCAAGTCGCTTGTTACAACACCCACAAATTAGCGATAATTCACCCCTCCACTTT
J gene: TRBJ1-6; clone size: few; D gene: NA; V gene: TRBV27; CDR3 protein: CASSPSYNSPLHF; CDR3 DNA: TGTGCCAGCAGTCCTTCGTATAATTCACCCCTCCACTTT
J gene: TRBJ2-5; clone size: NA; D gene: NA; V gene: TRBV7-9; CDR3 protein: CASSLVVGWGQETQYF; CDR3 DNA: TGTGCCAGCAGCTTAGTCGTAGGTTGGGGCCAGGAGACCCAGTACTTC
J gene: TRBJ2-5; clone size: NA; D gene: TRBD2; V gene: TRBV7-7; CDR3 protein: CASSLGLAGIQETQYF; CDR3 DNA: TGTGCTAGCAGCTTAGGACTAGCGGGGATCCAAGAGACCCAGTACTTC